The next 21 T cell receptor beta chains were all read from a single sample in a study of beta chain features in type 1 diabetes. Study conclusions and caveats: TCRB CDR3 length was moderately but significantly reduced in all four CD4+ subsets of Type 1 diabetes patients.

Which antigens these TCRs recognize remains unknown. As every portion of the isolated RNA was reverse transcribed, the sequencing read expressed TCRB transcripts. The method was immunoSEQ multiplex PCR; TCRdb's version includes in-frame clones alone and lacks a portion of them. Seen here are about 280,000 clones, approximately 15% observed once, and the top ten hold 0.015% to 0.019%. Sequencing was done on a sample of naive CD4+ T cells from blood. All receptors come from a man aged 18-30 years with type 1 diabetes.

A few counts support this clone. This chain uses TRBV7-9 with TRBJ1-6; 8 bases are shared with TRBD1. Germline-derived CDR1 and CDR2 are SEHNR and FQNEAQ (reference sequence). This CDR3 region has 13 residues. Unmatched junction bases numbered 3, after V lost 5 bases and J lost 9 bases. CDR3: CASSDRGGSPLHF. CDR3 sequence (DNA): TGTGCCAGCAGCGACAGGGGAGGTTCACCCCTCCACTTT.

This clone was seen only a few times. The chain couples TRBV7-8 to TRBJ2-7, with no clear D. Germline V gives CDR1 SGHVS, CDR2 FQNEAQ. There are 13 residues in the CDR3. V dropped 1 base and J dropped 1 base, with 5 bases sitting between them. DNA of the CDR3: TGTGCCAGCAGCTTAGGTCTATCCTACGAGCAGTACTTC. It translates to CASSLGLSYEQYF.

This rearrangement joins TRBV2 to TRBJ2-7; no definite D call. The V gene's germline CDR1 is SNHLY and CDR2 FYNNEI. V lost 4 bases to trimming and J lost 6 bases, with 7 bases between them. The length of the CDR3 is 11 residues. For the CDR3, the DNA is TGTGCCAGCAGTGTTTTTAGCGAGCAGTACTTC. Protein sequence: CASSVFSEQYF.

This clone came up a few times. This chain connects TRBV15 to TRBJ2-2; TRBD1 aligns across 8 bases. The J segment lost 3 bases and the V segment lost 0 bases, leaving 18 bases of the junction unmatched. CDR1 and CDR2 from the germline V gene are LNHNV and YYDKDF (reference sequence). The CDR3 length is 21 residues. The CDR3 sequence is CATSRDLIGRGRNRYTGELFF. In DNA form, the CDR3 reads TGTGCCACCAGCAGAGATTTAATAGGCAGGGGGCGAAATCGGTACACCGGGGAGCTGTTTTTT.

A few counts support this clone. The chain carries TRBV30 and TRBJ2-5, with TRBD1 as a possible D gene (5 bases). CDR3 length: 11 residues. From germline, CDR1 is GTSNPN and CDR2 SVGIG (reference sequence). V gave up 5 bases and J gave up 4 bases, with 8 bases separating them. CDR3 sequence: CAWQGLETQYF. Here the CDR3 DNA reads TGTGCCTGGCAGGGCTTAGAGACCCAGTACTTC. Using reference TRBV30 and TRBJ2-5 for the parts outside the CDR3, the full variable domain is SQTIHQWPATLVQPVGSPLSLECTVEGTSNPNLYWYRQAAGRGLQLLFYSVGIGQISSEVPQNLSASRPQDRQFILSSKKLLLSDSGFYLCAWQGLETQYFGPGTRLLVL.

The gene calls are TRBV2 and TRBJ2-7; D ambiguous. Germline values: CDR1 SNHLY, CDR2 FYNNEI. V dropped 6 bases and J dropped 4 bases, with 10 bases sitting between them. The CDR3 consists of 12 residues. The CDR3, as DNA: TGTGCCAGCAGGGGCGAAAATTACGAGCAGTACTTC. Protein sequence: CASRGENYEQYF.

The chain recombines TRBV5-1 with TRBJ2-5; D might be TRBD2 (6 bases). CDR3 size: 14 residues. Germline V CDR1 and CDR2: SGHRS, YFSETQ. Between the trimmed V and J ends, which lost 3 bases and 5 bases, there was a span of 14 bases. The CDR3, as DNA: TGCGCCAGCAGCTCCCTCGGGACTGACGAGACCCAGTACTTC. Translated, it gives CASSSLGTDETQYF.

Only a few counts were recorded for this clone. This chain links TRBV28 with TRBJ2-7, with 8 bases that match TRBD1. This CDR3 is built from 17 residues. CDR1 MDHEN and CDR2 SYDVKM come from the germline V gene. Unmatched junction bases numbered 12, after V lost 3 bases and J lost 2 bases. The DNA for the CDR3 is TGTGCCAGCAGTTTTCACCCCCGGGACAGGCCTACCTACGAGCAGTACTTC. This encodes CASSFHPRDRPTYEQYF.

This clone was seen a single time. The V gene is TRBV5-1, the J gene TRBJ1-1; 8 nucleotides agree with TRBD1. The junction had 6 bases not matched to a gene; V was cut back by 3 bases and J by 5 bases. This CDR3 has 14 residues. Germline values: CDR1 SGHRS, CDR2 YFSETQ. The CDR3 DNA follows: TGCGCCAGCAGCTCCCAGGGGGCTTGGACTGAAGCTTTCTTT. It encodes CASSSQGAWTEAFF.

CDR3 sequence reads: CASSSMWGQGVNQPQHF. Written as DNA, the CDR3 is TGTGCCAGCAGCAGTATGTGGGGACAGGGGGTCAATCAGCCCCAGCATTTT. The chain joins TRBV7-8 to TRBJ1-5, with 11 bases fitting TRBD1. The CDR3 sequence is 17 residues long. The germline V gene has CDR1 SGHVS and CDR2 FQNEAQ. The junction had 9 bases not matched to a gene; V was cut back by 5 bases and J by 3 bases.

This clone came up a few times. The chain combines TRBV5-1 with TRBJ1-1, with D possibly TRBD1 on 5 matching bases. The CDR3 has 16 amino acids. The V end lost 4 bases, the J end lost 0 bases, and 16 bases lay between the germline ends. Germline V gives CDR1 SGHRS, CDR2 YFSETQ. The CDR3 protein is CASSRRRGGVNTEAFF. DNA for the CDR3: TGCGCCAGCAGCCGACGAAGAGGAGGGGTGAACACTGAAGCTTTCTTT.

This clone was counted only a few times. This chain connects TRBV30 to TRBJ1-6, with 7 bases aligning to TRBD1. Looked up from germline, CDR1 is GTSNPN and CDR2 is SVGIG (reference sequence). J lost 10 bases, V lost 4 bases, and 7 bases had no gene match. The CDR3 spans 13 residues. DNA for the CDR3: TGTGCCTGGAATACCCAGGGGGAGTCACCCCTCCACTTT. The encoded protein is CAWNTQGESPLHF.

This rearrangement joins TRBV5-1 to TRBJ2-5; possibly TRBD1 for D (6 bases). The DNA end lines up better with TRBJ2-7; the J call may be wrong. Per germline, CDR1 SGHRS and CDR2 YFSETQ. This CDR3 has 14 amino acids. The CDR3 is CASSATGSTYEQYF. Written as DNA, the CDR3 is TGCGCCAGCAGCGCAACAGGGTCCACCTACGAGCAGTACTTC.

This clone appeared a few times. V usage is TRBV7-6 and J usage is TRBJ2-3; TRBD2 aligns across 10 bases. The J segment lost 6 bases and the V segment lost 1 base, leaving 7 bases of the junction unmatched. This CDR3 contains 16 residues. Germline CDR1 is SGHVS and CDR2 is FNYEAQ. The CDR3 sequence is CASSLVGLAARDTQYF. CDR3 DNA sequence: TGTGCCAGCAGCTTAGTAGGACTAGCGGCCCGCGATACGCAGTATTTT.

A few counts support this clone. The gene calls are TRBV7-2 and TRBJ2-3; no reliable D call. The V gene lost 3 bases and the J gene lost 6 bases, with 10 bases spanning the gap. The CDR3 has 13 residues. CDR1 and CDR2 from the germline V gene are SGHTA and FQGNSA. CDR3 in amino acids: CASSFWASDTQYF. CDR3 in DNA: TGTGCCAGCAGCTTTTGGGCTTCTGATACGCAGTATTTT.

The chain employs TRBV28 and TRBJ2-5; 11 bases are shared with TRBD2. The CDR3 is made up of 15 amino acids. Trimming removed 6 bases from V and 4 bases from J; junction bases left unmatched: 7. Per germline, CDR1 MDHEN and CDR2 SYDVKM. The CDR3 region has the DNA TGTGCCAGCAGCCCCAGACTAGCGGGATCAGAGACCCAGTACTTC. This sequence encodes CASSPRLAGSETQYF.

This clone has more than one count but fewer than ten. The rearrangement links TRBV18 to TRBJ2-3, with D perhaps TRBD1 (5 bases). V was trimmed by 3 bases and J by 6 bases, leaving 7 bases between them. In germline, CDR1 is KGHSH, CDR2 LQKENI. This CDR3 has 12 amino acids. The CDR3 nucleotides are TGTGCCAGCTCACCCGCAGGGGATACGCAGTATTTT. Translated, it gives CASSPAGDTQYF.

This clone was found a few times. The CDR3 DNA is TGTGCCACCAGCAGAGGTCAACGACTAGCGGGAGGGTTGTATGAGCAGTTCTTC. It codes for CATSRGQRLAGGLYEQFF. The J gene is TRBJ2-1, the V gene TRBV15, with 14 nucleotides matching TRBD2. The trim removed 1 base at V and 8 bases at J, leaving 10 bases unmatched. The CDR3 runs 18 residues. Germline V lookup: CDR1 LNHNV, CDR2 YYDKDF (reference sequence).

The chain is built from TRBV27 and TRBJ2-5, with TRBD2 identical over 8 bases. The CDR3 runs 15 residues. Germline assignment: CDR1 MNHEY and CDR2 SMNVEV (reference sequence). Trimming took 2 bases from V and 2 from J; bases not matched to a gene: 4. Here the CDR3 DNA reads TGTGCCAGCAGTTTAGCGGGGGGAGGGCAAGAGACCCAGTACTTC. Amino acid sequence: CASSLAGGGQETQYF.

The chain is built from TRBV9 and TRBJ1-3; D perhaps matches TRBD1 (5 bases). This CDR3 contains 15 residues. The V end lost 4 bases, the J end lost 0 bases, and 11 bases lay between the germline ends. Germline V lookup: CDR1 SGDLS, CDR2 YYNGEE. The CDR3 here is CASSPRVFSGNTIYF. The CDR3 bases are TGTGCCAGCAGCCCCAGGGTATTCTCTGGAAACACCATATATTTT.

This clone was counted between two and nine times. The V call is TRBV30, the J call TRBJ1-2; 11 bases are a match to TRBD1. Per germline, CDR1 GTSNPN and CDR2 SVGIG (reference sequence). The CDR3 has 19 residues. The ends lost 5 bases at V and 1 base at J; junction bases unmatched: 18. CDR3: CAWGHRLWTGGTSNYGYTF. The CDR3 nucleotides read TGTGCCTGGGGTCACCGACTTTGGACAGGGGGCACTAGTAACTATGGCTACACCTTC.